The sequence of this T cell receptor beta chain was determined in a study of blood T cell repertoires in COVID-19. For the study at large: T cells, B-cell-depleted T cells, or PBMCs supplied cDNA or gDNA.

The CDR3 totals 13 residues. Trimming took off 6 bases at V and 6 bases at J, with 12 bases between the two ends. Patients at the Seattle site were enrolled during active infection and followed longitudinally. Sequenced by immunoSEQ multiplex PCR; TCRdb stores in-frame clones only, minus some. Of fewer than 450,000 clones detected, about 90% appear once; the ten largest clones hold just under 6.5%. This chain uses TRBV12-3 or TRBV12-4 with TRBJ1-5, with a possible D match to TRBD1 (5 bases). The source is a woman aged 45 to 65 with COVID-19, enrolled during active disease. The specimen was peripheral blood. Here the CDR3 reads CASSNRGSQPQHF. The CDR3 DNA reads TGTGCCAGCAGCAATCGGGGGTCTCAGCCCCAGCATTTT.